This TCR beta chain emerged from a study of cytomegalovirus exposure and HLA in healthy donors (dated by TCRdb to the late 2010s). At the level of the whole study: According to a later analysis, the 120 or so validation repertoires were produced on the same platform as the approximately 620 repertoires of the first cohort. A separate validation cohort of over a hundred different subjects was used in addition to the approximately 700-subject first cohort. The aim of the study was to test whether cataloging public T cell receptors could identify signatures of past pathogen exposure. To predict cytomegalovirus infection status, the study brought together high-throughput TCR immunosequencing, statistical association of individual TCRs with disease status, and machine learning.

Donors formed part of the validation cohort, which comprised approximately 130 subjects and was distinct from the first cohort of over 500 subjects. What the work shows at the level of the full study, not this receptor alone: In a later analysis, TCRs clustered in the first cohort were found to also tend to co-occur in the 130 or so validation repertoires, with approximately 95% of cluster scores above 0. While some public TCRs were present in many individuals, most TCR sequences turned up only very rarely across donors. All 120 or so repertoires were used to score co-occurrence in the validation cohort in a later analysis, because that analysis had no HLA typing for the cohort. In the study, approximately 150 TCR beta chains were listed as associated with cytomegalovirus. Three of the identified cytomegalovirus-associated TCR beta chains were confirmed in vitro to be specific for cytomegalovirus antigens. According to the authors, the approach could potentially be generalized to other disease states and immunological phenotypes. The classifier was reported to diagnose cytomegalovirus status with high specificity and sensitivity in both the original and validation cohorts.

The germline V gene (reference sequence) provides CDR1 MNHNY and CDR2 SVGAGI. After removal of 4 bases from V and 8 bases from J, the junction retains 5 bases not matched to a gene. The CDR3 runs 13 residues from the cysteine to the phenylalanine. The DNA shown is the 39-base CDR3, in frame from base 1. The method was the immunoSEQ multiplex PCR assay. Per the authors' processing: A statistical classification framework was developed to diagnose cytomegalovirus status using the catalog of TCR beta chain sequences. Drawn from immuneACCESS, this table holds only the in-frame rearrangements with V and J called that TCRdb kept. Clones are partly lost; checked studies trace under half to an unresolved V gene and leave the rest unexplained. Clone size and V and J calls were adopted from that table, with D and trimming inferred from the DNA. The sample has about 56,000 clones on record, approximately 90% of them singletons. About 1.1% of the sample belongs to the ten largest clones.

Details on this clone: There is no known antigen for this receptor. No base-level quality is on record; no much larger clone is a single base apart.

In this chain, TRBV6-6 is recombined with TRBJ1-5, and 7 bases in between align with TRBD1. This receptor was identified in a man between 18 and 29 years old in good health and CMV-seronegative. The sample taken for sequencing was PBMCs. For the CDR3, the sequence is CASSLQGRKPQHF. The bases are TGTGCCAGCAGTTTACAGGGGAGGAAGCCCCAGCATTTT.